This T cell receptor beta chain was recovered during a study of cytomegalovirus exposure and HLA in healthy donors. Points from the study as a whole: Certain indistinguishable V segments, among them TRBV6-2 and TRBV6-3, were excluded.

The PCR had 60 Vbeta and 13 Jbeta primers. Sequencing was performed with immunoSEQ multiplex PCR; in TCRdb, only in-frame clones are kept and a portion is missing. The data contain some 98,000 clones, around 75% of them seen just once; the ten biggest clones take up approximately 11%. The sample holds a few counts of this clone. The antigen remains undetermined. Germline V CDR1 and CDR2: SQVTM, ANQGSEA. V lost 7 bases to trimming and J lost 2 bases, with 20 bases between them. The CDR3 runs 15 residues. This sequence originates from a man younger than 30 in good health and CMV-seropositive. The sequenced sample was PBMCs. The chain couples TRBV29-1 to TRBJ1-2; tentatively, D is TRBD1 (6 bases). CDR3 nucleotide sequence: TGCAGCGCCCAAGGGGGGGAGACGACCAACTATGGCTACACCTTC. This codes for CSAQGGETTNYGYTF.